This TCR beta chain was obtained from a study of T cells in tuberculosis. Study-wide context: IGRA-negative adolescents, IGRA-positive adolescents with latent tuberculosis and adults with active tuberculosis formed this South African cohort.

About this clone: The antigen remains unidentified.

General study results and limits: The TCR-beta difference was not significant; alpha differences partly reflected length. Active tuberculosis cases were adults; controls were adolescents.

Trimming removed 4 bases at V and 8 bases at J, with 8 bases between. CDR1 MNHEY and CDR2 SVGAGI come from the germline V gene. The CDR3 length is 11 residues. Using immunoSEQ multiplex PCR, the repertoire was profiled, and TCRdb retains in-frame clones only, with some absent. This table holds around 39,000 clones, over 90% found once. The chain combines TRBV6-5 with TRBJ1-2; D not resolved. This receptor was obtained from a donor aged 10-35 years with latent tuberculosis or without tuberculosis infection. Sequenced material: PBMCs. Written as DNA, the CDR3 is TGTGCCAGCAGTTCGGCGGGAGGCTACACCTTC. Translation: CASSSAGGYTF.